These 28 T cell receptor beta chains originate from one sample sequenced in a study of T cells in Graves' hyperthyroidism and ophthalmopathy (dated by TCRdb to between 2018 and 2020). The library was built by means of multiplex PCR. Sequencing was carried out with an Illumina HiSeq 2000. TCR beta CDR3 regions were amplified from RNA transcripts. For the first round of RT-PCR on the TCR CDR3, the HTBI primer set was used together with the Qiagen OneStep RT-PCR kit. The raw public reads went through TCRdb reprocessing: fastp at Q25, MiXCR clone calling, in-frame beta chains kept. Merged by CDR3 protein, the rows form single entries marked with the most common genes and DNA. The sample table contains roughly 740,000 distinct CDR3 sequences; only one count was recorded for about a sixth of them. Clones ranked in the top ten supply approximately 8.4% of the sample. Sample: blood. Receptor source: a man aged 18 to 29 with Graves' hyperthyroidism.

Note on this clonotype: A much larger clone lies one base from this, so it may be a read error. The chain recombines TRBV28 with TRBJ2-3, with 9 bases identical to TRBD2. Germline V lookup: CDR1 MDHEN, CDR2 SYDVKM. This CDR3 region has 16 residues. The CDR3: CASSPSREGLTGTQYF. In DNA form, the CDR3 reads TGTGCCAGCAGCCCCTCGCGGGAGGGACTCACAGGTACGCAGTATTTT.

This clonotype occurred many times. The gene calls are TRBV11-1 and TRBJ2-2, with 7 bases aligning to TRBD1. Germline V gene sequence: CDR1 SGHAT, CDR2 FQDESV (reference sequence). After removal of 5 bases from V and 0 bases from J, the junction contained 9 bases not matched to a gene. The CDR3 spans 17 residues. CDR3 protein: CASSLGRQGANTGELFF. The CDR3, as DNA: TGTGCCAGCAGCCTGGGGCGGCAGGGGGCGAACACCGGGGAGCTGTTTTTT.

This clonotype was recorded at least ten times. The chain has TRBV11-3 and TRBJ2-7; 8 bases map to TRBD1. Germline values: CDR1 SGHNT, CDR2 YENEEA. The CDR3 contains 17 residues. The trim removed 3 bases at V and 1 base at J, leaving 11 bases unmatched. CDR3 sequence reads: CASSLGLGTGLSYEQYF. The CDR3 nucleotides read TGTGCCAGCAGCTTGGGCCTGGGGACAGGCTTATCCTACGAGCAGTACTTC.

In its sample, this clonotype was seen many times. V is TRBV18 and J is TRBJ2-2, with D perhaps matching TRBD2 (6 bases). From germline, CDR1 is KGHSH and CDR2 LQKENI. The CDR3 sequence is 17 residues long. The V end lost 3 bases, the J end lost 3 bases, and 17 bases lay between the germline ends. The CDR3 nucleotides are TGTGCCAGCTCACCGCACCGGGACTGGCGATACACCGGGGAGCTGTTTTTT. Protein product: CASSPHRDWRYTGELFF.

The chain is built from TRBV19 and TRBJ2-3, with D possibly being TRBD2 (7 bases). V shed 5 bases and J shed 2 bases, with 14 bases lying between them. Germline V gene lookup returns CDR1 LNHDA and CDR2 SQIVND (reference sequence). The CDR3 is 15 amino acids. The CDR3 nucleotides are TGTGCCAGTAGTCCGATGGGGGGGCCCACAGATACGCAGTATTTT. Amino acid sequence: CASSPMGGPTDTQYF.

Ten or more counts support this clonotype. At one end, the junction sequence differs from germline, possibly due to a read error. The rearrangement links TRBV27 to TRBJ1-2; possibly TRBD1 for D (5 bases). The CDR3 is 12 residues long. Germline CDR1 reads MNHEY; CDR2 reads SMNVEV (reference sequence). CDR3 amino acids: CAGRARVYGYTF. In nucleotides, the CDR3 is TGTGCCGGCAGGGCCAGGGTTTATGGCTACACCTTC.

This clonotype was picked up many times. The rearrangement joins TRBV7-3 to TRBJ2-5, with D perhaps TRBD1 (6 bases). Germline CDR1 is SGHTA and CDR2 is FQGTGA. Trimming removed 0 bases at V and 5 bases at J, with 13 bases between. This CDR3 has 15 residues. CDR3 in amino acids: CASSLTTGSLETQYF. The CDR3 DNA sequence: TGTGCCAGCAGCTTAACGACAGGTAGCCTGGAGACCCAGTACTTC.

The rearrangement joins TRBV20-1 to TRBJ1-6, with a weak D call TRBD1 (5 bases). CDR1 is DFQATT and CDR2 is SNEGSKA in the germline V gene (reference sequence). This CDR3 is 13 amino acids long. V gave up 4 bases and J gave up 9 bases, with 13 bases separating them. CDR3 in DNA: TGCAGTGCTATGGGGGGGTATGGTTCACCCCTCCACTTT. Protein sequence: CSAMGGYGSPLHF.

This clonotype occurred many times. This sequence joins TRBV11-2 and TRBJ1-4, with D tentatively TRBD1 (6 bases). With 1 base removed from V and 7 bases from J, the gap between germline ends came to 10 bases. Germline lookup yields CDR1 SGHAT and CDR2 FQNNGV. This CDR3 is 14 amino acids long. The CDR3 loop reads CASSLVGGGEKLFF. CDR3 DNA sequence: TGTGCCAGCAGCTTAGTGGGGGGCGGTGAAAAACTGTTTTTT. Full variable domain (remainder filled in from reference TRBV11-2 and TRBJ1-4): EAGVAQSPRYKIIEKRQSVAFWCNPISGHATLYWYQQILGQGPKLLIQFQNNGVVDDSQLPKDRFSAERLKGVDSTLKIQPAKLEDSAVYLCASSLVGGGEKLFFGSGTQLSVL.

This clonotype occurred a few times. The genes are TRBV11-2 and TRBJ2-7; D is possibly TRBD2 (6 bases). The CDR3 sequence is 12 residues long. The ends were cut back, 8 bases at V and 5 bases at J, with 13 bases in the middle. Germline V CDR1 and CDR2: SGHAT, FQNNGV. CDR3 bases: TGTGCCAGCGGACCCCGCGGGGACGAGCAGTACTTC. Its protein is CASGPRGDEQYF.

This clonotype was observed many times. This chain connects TRBV6-1 to TRBJ2-7; the match to TRBD1 covers 9 bases. J was trimmed by 6 bases and V by 4 bases; bases with no gene match: 4. Per the germline V gene, CDR1 is MNHNS and CDR2 is SASEGT. The CDR3 totals 13 residues. The DNA for the CDR3 is TGTGCCAGCAGTGGGGGACAGGGCGGCGAGCAGTACTTC. Amino acids: CASSGGQGGEQYF.

This clonotype was counted at least ten times. The chain employs TRBV29-1 and TRBJ2-7, with TRBD1 matching 7 bases. J gave up 2 bases and V 7 bases, and 5 bases lay outside the gene matches. CDR1 is SQVTM and CDR2 is ANQGSEA in the germline V gene. This CDR3 has 12 residues. CDR3: CSGWDSTYEQYF. CDR3 in DNA: TGCAGCGGATGGGACAGCACCTACGAGCAGTACTTC.

The genes are TRBV29-1 and TRBJ2-7, with D perhaps TRBD2 (5 bases). This CDR3 region has 13 residues. Trimming left V 4 bases short and J 0 bases short, with 10 bases between. Germline assignment: CDR1 SQVTM and CDR2 ANQGSEA. CDR3 bases: TGCAGCGTTGTATTCGGGAACTCCTACGAGCAGTACTTC. This sequence encodes CSVVFGNSYEQYF.

This clonotype was detected only once. The CDR3 DNA follows: TGTGCCAGCAGCGTACGGCTGGGGGAGCAGTACTTC. Translation: CASSVRLGEQYF. The chain links TRBV9 to TRBJ2-7; D gene unclear. CDR3 length: 12 amino acids. The germline V gene has CDR1 SGDLS and CDR2 YYNGEE. V was shortened by 1 base and J by 7 bases, with 9 bases between the two germline ends.

The chain carries TRBV9 and TRBJ2-7; weak D call: TRBD2 (7 bases). The germline V gene has CDR1 SGDLS and CDR2 YYNGEE. Trimming stripped 3 bases from V and 1 base from J, with 14 bases between. The CDR3 loop spans 15 amino acids. CDR3 DNA sequence: TGTGCCAGCAGCGGGGGGGGCGGGAGTTCCTACGAGCAGTACTTC. Protein sequence: CASSGGGGSSYEQYF.

At least ten counts were recorded for this clonotype. J is TRBJ2-3 and V is TRBV3-1; D gene unclear. The CDR3 has 14 residues. Germline loops: CDR1 LGHDT, CDR2 YNNKEL (reference sequence). V was pared by 1 base and J by 4 bases, with 9 bases between. CDR3: CASSQVNGADTQYF. As DNA, the CDR3 is TGTGCCAGCAGCCAAGTGAATGGAGCAGATACGCAGTATTTT.

This clonotype was observed many times. This chain connects TRBV7-2 to TRBJ1-1, with D possibly being TRBD1 (6 bases). CDR1 is SGHTA and CDR2 is FQGNSA in the germline V gene. The CDR3 has 13 residues. V was shortened by 7 bases and J by 3 bases, with 12 bases between the two germline ends. The CDR3 spells CASNWEGDTEAFF. The CDR3 nucleotides are TGTGCCAGCAACTGGGAGGGGGACACTGAAGCTTTCTTT.

This clonotype has more than one count but fewer than ten. The chain joins TRBV10-3 to TRBJ2-1, with 10 bases that match TRBD2. This CDR3 is built from 13 residues. Germline V CDR1 and CDR2: ENHRY, SYGVKD. J gave up 2 bases and V 10 bases, and 2 bases lay outside the gene matches. The CDR3 here is CATTSGAYNEQFF. The CDR3 region has the DNA TGTGCCACCACTAGCGGGGCCTACAATGAGCAGTTCTTC.

V is TRBV6-2 or TRBV6-3 and J is TRBJ2-1; TRBD2 matches 10 bases. V shed 6 bases, J shed 3 bases, and the junction held 8 bases outside the gene matches. The CDR3 runs to 16 residues. Germline-derived CDR1 and CDR2 are MNHEY and SVGEGT. The CDR3 DNA is TGTGCCAGCAGCCCGCTAGCGGGGGACCTCTACAATGAGCAGTTCTTC. Translated, it gives CASSPLAGDLYNEQFF.

This clonotype was seen repeatedly, ten times or more. The V gene is TRBV3-1, the J gene TRBJ2-7; 7 positions match TRBD2. The CDR3 totals 16 residues. Losses at the gene ends were 0 bases for V and 7 bases for J; bases not matched to a gene: 12. From germline, CDR1 is LGHDT and CDR2 YNNKEL (reference sequence). The CDR3 here is CASSQDPTSPIWEQYF. The CDR3 DNA sequence: TGTGCCAGCAGCCAAGATCCGACTAGCCCCATATGGGAGCAGTACTTC.

This clonotype was counted at least ten times. This rearrangement joins TRBV6-1 to TRBJ2-7, with 7 nucleotides matching TRBD1. J lost 2 bases, V lost 8 bases, and 9 bases had no gene match. The CDR3 length is 14 residues. Germline CDR1 MNHNS, CDR2 SASEGT. The CDR3 region has the DNA TGTGCCAGCTCGCCGGGACAGCCTCCCTACGAGCAGTACTTC. It codes for CASSPGQPPYEQYF.

In this sample, this clonotype turned up a few times. Because the CDR3 is missing its conserved closing phenylalanine or tryptophan, this is likely a read error. V and J are TRBV2 and TRBJ2-2; 10 nucleotides align to TRBD2. In germline, CDR1 is SNHLY, CDR2 FYNNEI. The V and J ends lost 6 bases and 0 bases, in that order; junction bases with no gene match: 4. The CDR3 extends over 16 amino acids. The DNA of the CDR3 is TGTGCCAGCAGCGACGGACTAGCGGCGAACACCGGGGAGCTGTTTCTT. This sequence encodes CASSDGLAANTGELFL.

This clonotype came up many times. The chain uses TRBV12-3 or TRBV12-4 and TRBJ1-2; no clear D. V was clipped by 3 bases and J by 8 bases, with 10 bases between them. There are 12 residues in the CDR3. Here the CDR3 reads CASSFFPAGYTF. CDR3 DNA sequence: TGTGCCAGCAGTTTTTTCCCGGCCGGCTACACCTTC.

The rearrangement joins TRBV13 to TRBJ1-3; no definite D call. CDR1 and CDR2 from the germline V gene are PRHDT and FYEKMQ (reference sequence). V lost 5 bases to trimming and J lost 0 bases, with 11 bases between them. The CDR3 length is 15 residues. The CDR3 DNA reads as TGTGCCAGCAGCCATACTGCAAGCTCTGGAAACACCATATATTTT. Amino acids: CASSHTASSGNTIYF.

V gene TRBV7-9 combines with J gene TRBJ1-4; 8 nucleotides line up with TRBD1. CDR1 is SEHNR and CDR2 is FQNEAQ in the germline V gene (reference sequence). This CDR3 comprises 15 residues. The V and J ends lost 2 bases and 6 bases, in that order; junction bases with no gene match: 5. CDR3 residues: CASSLRGQAHEKLFF. The CDR3 nucleotides are TGTGCCAGCAGCTTACGGGGACAGGCCCATGAAAAACTGTTTTTT.

This clonotype came up many times. The V call is TRBV3-1, the J call TRBJ2-3; 12 bases agree with TRBD2. CDR1 and CDR2 from the germline V gene are LGHDT and YNNKEL (reference sequence). CDR3 size: 16 residues. J gave up 1 base and V 4 bases, and 3 bases lay outside the gene matches. CDR3 nucleotide sequence: TGTGCCAGCAGCCTACGGACTAGCGGGGGCACAGATACGCAGTATTTT. Amino acids: CASSLRTSGGTDTQYF.

This clonotype was seen repeatedly, ten times or more. The CDR3 region has the DNA TGTGCCATCACCGAAGCGGGAGTGAACACTGAAGCTTTCTTT. Its protein product is CAITEAGVNTEAFF. The chain is built from TRBV10-3 and TRBJ1-1; D is unclear. Germline V gives CDR1 ENHRY, CDR2 SYGVKD. V gave up 7 bases and J gave up 0 bases, with 12 bases separating them. The CDR3 consists of 14 residues.

The chain employs TRBV12-3 or TRBV12-4 and TRBJ2-2, with a weak D call TRBD1 (6 bases). The CDR3 is 14 amino acids. The V end lost 7 bases, the J end lost 5 bases, and 14 bases lay between the germline ends. CDR3 DNA sequence: TGTGCCAGCAACCCAGGGGACACTACCGGGGAGCTGTTTTTT. Translating it yields CASNPGDTTGELFF.